Following are 16 T cell receptor delta chains from one sample sequenced in a study of gamma-delta T cells after stem cell transplantation. TCRdb re-processed the RT-PCR reads using CATT. The sample has around 7,800 delta-chain clones; 13% to 15% are singletons. Sequencing was done on a sample of gamma-delta T cells. The source of these receptors is a human donor. It is not recorded whose cells these are; they may come from a transplant donor.

This clone was seen only a few times. This clone may be a read error of a much larger clone one base away. V and J are TRDV1 and TRDJ1, with 9 bases matching TRDD3. Germline V gene sequence: CDR1 TSWWSYY, CDR2 QGS. J gave up 0 bases and V 4 bases, and 15 bases lay outside the gene matches. This CDR3 spans 19 amino acids. DNA for the CDR3: TGTGCTCTTGGGGCTTTCCTACGGGGGATACCCTCGTACACCGATAAACTCATCTTT. Residues: CALGAFLRGIPSYTDKLIF.

Within the sample, this clone is medium-sized. The genes are TRDV2 and TRDJ1, with TRDD3 matching 13 bases. Trimming took 5 bases from V and 4 from J; bases not matched to a gene: 21. This CDR3 is 20 amino acids long. The germline V gene encodes CDR1 GEAIGNYY and CDR2 EKD. CDR3 region: CACARTSRLYWGIRFDKLIF. The CDR3 DNA sequence: TGTGCCTGTGCCCGGACCTCACGGCTGTACTGGGGGATACGGTTCGATAAACTCATCTTT.

This clone was counted a few times. With only one base between it and a far larger clone, this is likely a read error. The chain links TRDV2 to TRDJ2; 11 bases match TRDD3. This CDR3 has 18 amino acids. CDR1 is GEAIGNYY and CDR2 is EKD in the germline V gene. V lost 0 bases to trimming and J lost 7 bases; unmatched junction nucleotides: 12. For the CDR3, the DNA is TGTGCCTGTGACACCGTAACTGGGGGATATGCCCGTTTAGCACAACTCTTCTTT. It is translated as CACDTVTGGYARLAQLFF.

This clone is labeled medium-sized. The same CDR3 is also encoded by other DNA sequences in this sample. This sequence joins TRDV1 and TRDJ3; possibly TRDD2 for D (6 bases). Germline CDR1 reads TSWWSYY; CDR2 reads QGS. The CDR3 runs 19 residues. V lost 7 bases, J lost 1 base, and 20 bases lay in between. CDR3 loop: CALVLRSSAESWDTRQMFF. The CDR3 DNA sequence: TGTGCTCTTGTCCTACGGTCATCCGCTGAGTCCTGGGACACCCGACAGATGTTTTTC.

This clone was observed a handful of times. A much larger clone differs from this one at a single base, so this may be a read error. Other DNA sequences of this sample code for an identical CDR3. The V call is TRDV2, the J call TRDJ3, with D possibly being TRDD3 (6 bases). The CDR3 spans 18 residues. The germline gives CDR1 GEAIGNYY, CDR2 EKD. The CDR3 coding sequence is TGTGCCTGTGTCCCCTTAGGGGGAAGCTCCTGGGACACCCGGCAGATGTTTTTC. Its protein is CACVPLGGSSWDTRQMFF.

By sample fraction, this clone is medium-sized. The rearrangement uses TRDV1 and TRDJ1; 11 nucleotides align to TRDD3. Trimming at V came to 5 bases and at J to 0 bases, leaving 11 bases not matched to a gene. CDR3 length: 18 residues. Germline V gives CDR1 TSWWSYY, CDR2 QGS. The CDR3 loop is CALGTPLGDTAYTDKLIF. CDR3 DNA sequence: TGTGCTCTTGGGACCCCGCTGGGGGATACTGCGTACACCGATAAACTCATCTTT.

The rearrangement links TRDV1 to TRDJ1, with a tentative D call TRDD3 (10 bases). Per the germline V gene, CDR1 is TSWWSYY and CDR2 is QGS. Trimming stripped 4 bases from V and 0 bases from J, with 30 bases between. The CDR3 has 21 residues. CDR3 sequence: CALGAGPSYNWGIVYTDKLIF. CDR3 DNA: TGTGCTCTTGGGGCGGGGCCTTCCTACAACTGGGGGATTGTGTACACCGATAAACTCATCTTT.

Details on this clone: A read error likely explains this, since a far larger clone differs by one base. This sequence joins TRDV2 and TRDJ2; TRDD3 is a possible D gene (5 bases). The CDR3 loop spans 15 amino acids. Germline loops: CDR1 GEAIGNYY, CDR2 EKD. In DNA form, the CDR3 reads TGTGCCTGTGACACCTGGGGAACTTTGACAGTACAACTCTTCTTT. Protein sequence: CACDTWGTLTVQLFF.

This clone was counted once. This may come from a read error, since a much larger clone is one base off. V and J are TRDV1 and TRDJ3; TRDD3 aligns across 9 bases. The germline V gene encodes CDR1 TSWWSYY and CDR2 QGS. The CDR3 length is 21 residues. CDR3 loop: CALGLPLGGYPKSWGTRQMFF. The CDR3 DNA reads as TGTGCTCTTGGGTTACCTCTAGGGGGATACCCAAAGTCCTGGGGCACCCGACAGATGTTTTTC.

The sample holds a few counts of this clone. V usage is TRDV1 and J usage is TRDJ1, with TRDD3 matching 9 bases. Per the germline V gene, CDR1 is TSWWSYY and CDR2 is QGS. CDR3 length equals 18 residues. Unmatched junction bases numbered 21, after V lost 5 bases and J lost 8 bases. This CDR3 reads CALGNRLVTRWGMIKLIF. The CDR3 DNA follows: TGTGCTCTTGGGAACCGCTTAGTAACCCGCTGGGGGATGATAAAACTCATCTTT.

As for this clone: A clone one base away is much larger, so this may be a read error. This specimen includes other DNA sequences encoding the same CDR3. The chain joins TRDV2 to TRDJ3, with TRDD3 matching over 11 bases. V lost 3 bases and J lost 4; bases outside the gene matches: 10. The germline V gene encodes CDR1 GEAIGNYY and CDR2 EKD. The CDR3 covers 19 residues. CDR3 in DNA: TGTGCCTGTGACGAAAGACTGGGGGATAATGCTTGGGACACCCGACAGATGTTTTTC. This encodes CACDERLGDNAWDTRQMFF.

Relative to its sample, this clone is medium-sized (0.01 to 0.1%). The CDR3 bases are TGTGCCTGTGACACCTGGGGGAGCTCCTGGGACACCCGACAGATGTTTTTC. It encodes CACDTWGSSWDTRQMFF. The chain is built from TRDV2 and TRDJ3; TRDD3 matches 7 bases. After removal of 0 bases from V and 0 bases from J, the junction contained 1 base not matched to a gene. Germline CDR1 and CDR2: GEAIGNYY and EKD. The CDR3 loop spans 17 amino acids.

This clone rates as medium-sized (0.01 to 0.1%). Different DNA sequences within this sample yield the same CDR3. This chain links TRDV2 with TRDJ3; 9 bases fit TRDD3. Germline CDR1 reads GEAIGNYY; CDR2 reads EKD. The V gene end was trimmed by 0 bases and the J gene end by 4 bases; junction bases not matched to a gene: 6. The CDR3 is 18 amino acids. The CDR3 reads CACDTGGDTRWDTRQMFF. The CDR3 DNA reads TGTGCCTGTGACACCGGTGGGGATACGCGGTGGGACACCCGACAGATGTTTTTC.

About this clone itself: One base away lies a much larger clone, so this may be a sequencing read error. This chain links TRDV2 with TRDJ3; the match to TRDD3 covers 13 bases. Losses at the gene ends were 2 bases for V and 11 bases for J; bases not matched to a gene: 11. The CDR3 extends over 18 amino acids. CDR1 GEAIGNYY and CDR2 EKD come from the germline V gene. CDR3 region: CACDSTGGYVENARQMFF. CDR3 nucleotide sequence: TGTGCCTGTGACAGTACTGGGGGATACGTGGAGAACGCCCGACAGATGTTTTTC.

By sample fraction, this clone is medium-sized (0.01 to 0.1%). Other nucleotide sequences in the sample specify the same CDR3. The chain links TRDV1 to TRDJ1, with 10 nucleotides matching TRDD3. The trim removed 4 bases at V and 2 bases at J, leaving 13 bases unmatched. The CDR3 runs to 18 residues. Germline CDR1 reads TSWWSYY; CDR2 reads QGS. Written as DNA, the CDR3 is TGTGCTCTTGGGGTCACTTTCCCCTGGGGGATATCAACCGATAAACTCATCTTT. Amino acids: CALGVTFPWGISTDKLIF.

In the case of this clone: This may stem from a read error, because a much larger clone lies one nucleotide away. The same CDR3 is also encoded by other DNA sequences in this sample. The chain is built from TRDV1 and TRDJ1; D is possibly TRDD2 (6 bases). In germline, CDR1 is TSWWSYY, CDR2 QGS. The CDR3 is 21 residues long. DNA of the CDR3: TGTGCCCTTGGGGAACATGGGCCTTCCACCGCATCGGGGAACAACACCGATAAACTCATCTTT. Translation gives CALGEHGPSTASGNNTDKLIF.